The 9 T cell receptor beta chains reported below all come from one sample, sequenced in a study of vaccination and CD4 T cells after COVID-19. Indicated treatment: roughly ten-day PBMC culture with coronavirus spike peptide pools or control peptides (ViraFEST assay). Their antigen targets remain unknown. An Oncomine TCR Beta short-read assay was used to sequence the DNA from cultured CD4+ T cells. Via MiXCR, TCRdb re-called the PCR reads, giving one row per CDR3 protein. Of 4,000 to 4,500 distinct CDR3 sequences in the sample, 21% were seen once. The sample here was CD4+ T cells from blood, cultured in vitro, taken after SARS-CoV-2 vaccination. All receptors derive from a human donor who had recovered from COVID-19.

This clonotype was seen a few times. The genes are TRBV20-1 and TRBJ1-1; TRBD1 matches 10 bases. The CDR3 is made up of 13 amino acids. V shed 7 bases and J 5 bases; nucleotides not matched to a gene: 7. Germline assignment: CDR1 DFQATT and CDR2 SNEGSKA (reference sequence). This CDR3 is CSVDRGRGTEAFF. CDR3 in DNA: TGCAGTGTTGACAGGGGGCGAGGAACTGAAGCTTTCTTT.

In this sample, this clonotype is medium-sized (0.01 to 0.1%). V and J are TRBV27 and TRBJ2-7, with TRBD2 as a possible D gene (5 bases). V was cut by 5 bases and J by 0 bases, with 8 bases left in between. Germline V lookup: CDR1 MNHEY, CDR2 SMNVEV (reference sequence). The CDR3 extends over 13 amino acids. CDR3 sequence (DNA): TGTGCCAGCAGTCTAGCCCTCTCCTACGAGCAGTACTTC. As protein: CASSLALSYEQYF.

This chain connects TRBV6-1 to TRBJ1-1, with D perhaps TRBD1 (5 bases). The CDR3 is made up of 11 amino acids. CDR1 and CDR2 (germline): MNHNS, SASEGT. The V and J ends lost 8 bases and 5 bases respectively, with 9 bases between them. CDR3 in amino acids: CASPRGTEAFF. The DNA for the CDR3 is TGTGCCAGCCCCCGGGGGACTGAAGCTTTCTTT.

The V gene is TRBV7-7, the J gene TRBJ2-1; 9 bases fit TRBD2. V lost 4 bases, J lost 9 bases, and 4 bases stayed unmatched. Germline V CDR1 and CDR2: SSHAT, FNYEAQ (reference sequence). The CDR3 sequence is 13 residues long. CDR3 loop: CASSSERGAEQFF. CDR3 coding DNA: TGTGCCAGCAGCTCCGAGCGGGGGGCTGAGCAGTTCTTC.

The CDR3 loop reads CASTPLNTEAFF. The CDR3 nucleotides read TGCGCCAGCACGCCGCTAAACACTGAAGCTTTCTTT. The chain has TRBV10-1 and TRBJ1-1, with D hard to call. Germline CDR1 reads WNHNN; CDR2 reads SYGVQD (reference sequence). Trimming took 7 bases from V and 2 from J, leaving 8 bases between them. The CDR3 is made up of 12 amino acids.

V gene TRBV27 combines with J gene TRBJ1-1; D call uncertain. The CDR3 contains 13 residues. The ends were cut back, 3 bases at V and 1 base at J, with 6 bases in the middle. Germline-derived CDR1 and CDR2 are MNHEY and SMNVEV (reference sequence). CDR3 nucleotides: TGTGCCAGCAGTTTTGGCGGGAACACTGAAGCTTTCTTT. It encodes CASSFGGNTEAFF.

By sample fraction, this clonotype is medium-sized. The CDR3 protein is CASRILASETQYF. As DNA, the CDR3 is TGTGCCAGCAGGATACTAGCAAGCGAGACCCAGTACTTC. V usage is TRBV6-1 and J usage is TRBJ2-5; D may be TRBD2 (6 bases). The CDR3 has 13 residues. Deletions cut 6 bases from V and 5 bases from J, with 13 bases between. Germline CDR1 reads MNHNS; CDR2 reads SASEGT.

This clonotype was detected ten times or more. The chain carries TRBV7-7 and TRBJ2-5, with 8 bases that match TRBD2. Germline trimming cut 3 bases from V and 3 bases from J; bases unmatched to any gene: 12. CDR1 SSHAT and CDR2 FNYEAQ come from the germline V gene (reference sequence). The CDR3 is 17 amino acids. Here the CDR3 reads CASSFLTGGALKETQYF. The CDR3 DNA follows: TGTGCCAGCAGCTTCTTGACGGGGGGGGCTCTGAAAGAGACCCAGTACTTC.

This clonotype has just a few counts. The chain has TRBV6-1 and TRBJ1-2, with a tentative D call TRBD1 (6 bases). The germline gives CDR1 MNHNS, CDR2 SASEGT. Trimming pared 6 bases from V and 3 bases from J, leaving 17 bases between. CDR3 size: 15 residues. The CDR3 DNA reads TGTGCCAGCAGGGATACGTACAGGGTTTACTATGGCTACACCTTC. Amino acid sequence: CASRDTYRVYYGYTF.